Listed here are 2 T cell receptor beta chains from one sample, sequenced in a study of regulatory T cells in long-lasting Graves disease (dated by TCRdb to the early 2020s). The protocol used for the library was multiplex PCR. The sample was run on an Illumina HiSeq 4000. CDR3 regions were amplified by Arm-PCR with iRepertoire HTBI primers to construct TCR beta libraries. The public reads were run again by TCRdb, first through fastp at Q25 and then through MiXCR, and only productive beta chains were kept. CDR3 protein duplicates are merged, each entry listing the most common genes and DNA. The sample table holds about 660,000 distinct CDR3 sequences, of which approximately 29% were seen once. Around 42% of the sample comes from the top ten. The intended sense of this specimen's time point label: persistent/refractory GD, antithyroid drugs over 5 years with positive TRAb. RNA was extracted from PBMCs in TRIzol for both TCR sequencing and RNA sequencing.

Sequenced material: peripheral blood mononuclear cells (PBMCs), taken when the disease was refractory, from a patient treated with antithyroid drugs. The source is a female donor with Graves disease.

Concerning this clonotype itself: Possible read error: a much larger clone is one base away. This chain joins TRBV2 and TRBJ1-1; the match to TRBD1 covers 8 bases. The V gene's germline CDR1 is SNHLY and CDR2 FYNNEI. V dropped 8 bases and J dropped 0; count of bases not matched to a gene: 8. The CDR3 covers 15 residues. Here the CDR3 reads CASGRDRRLNTEAFF. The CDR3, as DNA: TGTGCCAGCGGCCGGGACAGGCGGCTGAACACTGAAGCTTTCTTT.

CDR3 sequence (DNA): TGTGCCAGCAGCCGAAAAGAAGGGCCAGGACAGGTTCGAGGGGGCACTGAAGCTTTCTTT. This gives the protein CASSRKEGPGQVRGGTEAFF. V is TRBV3-1 and J is TRBJ1-1, with 7 positions matching TRBD1. The CDR3 runs 20 residues. Trimming cost V 4 bases and J 4 bases; bases outside gene matches: 24. Germline V gives CDR1 LGHDT, CDR2 YNNKEL (reference sequence). Looking up the rest from reference TRBV3-1 and TRBJ1-1 gives the full variable domain: DTAVSQTPKYLVTQMGNDKSIKCEQNLGHDTMYWYKQDSKKFLKIMFSYNNKELIINETVPNRFSPKSPDKAHLNLHINSLELGDSAVYFCASSRKEGPGQVRGGTEAFFGQGTRLTVV.